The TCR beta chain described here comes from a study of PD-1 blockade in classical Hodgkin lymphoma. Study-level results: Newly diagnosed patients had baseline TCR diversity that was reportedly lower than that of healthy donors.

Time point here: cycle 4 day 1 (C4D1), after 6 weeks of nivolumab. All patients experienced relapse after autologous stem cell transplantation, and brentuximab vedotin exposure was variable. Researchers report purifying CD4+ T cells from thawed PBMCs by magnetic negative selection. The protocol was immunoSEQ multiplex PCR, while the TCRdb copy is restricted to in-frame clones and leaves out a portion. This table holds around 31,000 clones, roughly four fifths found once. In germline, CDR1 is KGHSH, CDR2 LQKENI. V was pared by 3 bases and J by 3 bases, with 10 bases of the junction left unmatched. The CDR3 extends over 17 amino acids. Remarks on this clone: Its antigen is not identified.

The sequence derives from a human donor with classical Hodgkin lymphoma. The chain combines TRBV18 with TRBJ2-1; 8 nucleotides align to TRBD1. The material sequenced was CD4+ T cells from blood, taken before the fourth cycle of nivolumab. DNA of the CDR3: TGTGCCAGCTCACCTCTCCAGACAGGGGAAATCTACAATGAGCAGTTCTTC. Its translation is CASSPLQTGEIYNEQFF.